This T cell receptor (beta chain) comes out of a study of cytomegalovirus exposure and HLA in healthy donors (dated by TCRdb to 2016 to 2017). Background for the entire study: An earlier analysis of 587 of the donors reported 276 Gb of sequence data and around 120 million unique TCR beta sequences obtained from approximately 180 million T cells. An early release covering just under 650 HLA-typed donors comprised 300 to 350 gigabases of sequencing data and tens of millions of unique TCR sequences. Among the approximately 400 genotyped donors, approximately 82% belonged to the genetic ancestry cluster associated with self-reported Caucasian donors. The study aimed to test whether cataloging public T cell receptors could reveal signatures of past pathogen exposure. The study profiled the T cell repertoires of fewer than 850 subjects by immunosequencing and related them to cytomegalovirus serostatus. Besides the first cohort of 500 to 700 subjects, a separate validation cohort made up of roughly 120 different subjects was used. To predict cytomegalovirus infection status, the study combined high-throughput TCR immunosequencing, statistical association of individual TCRs with disease status, and machine learning. In a later analysis, previously published TCR beta repertoires from roughly 710 donors were re-analyzed and high-resolution HLA genotyping was added so that TCR occurrence patterns could be studied. Rather than drawing on any new phenotypic data, the later analysis identified candidate immune exposures from TCR beta sequences and the way those sequences occurred across donors. An earlier analysis of fewer than 700 of the donors applied high-throughput TCR beta sequencing to assess whether each TCR beta V gene segment acted as functional or pseudogenic. Donor age, sex, ethnicity and CMV serostatus were compiled together with the repertoire data. Genome-wide SNP genotypes for about three fifths of the roughly 670 donors were used in a later genetic analysis, which treated that subset as a discovery cohort. All discovery cohort repertoires had been generated on a single sequencing platform. HLA typing covered class I and class II loci at four-digit resolution. The number of typed donors differed by locus: roughly 629-640 for A, B, C, DRB1 and DQB1; 522 for DQA1; roughly 600 for DPA1; and roughly 470 for DPB1. Four to six DR-DQ haplotypes were handled as single units for association and clustering, since linkage in the cohort was strong. Across roughly 420 genotyped donors of the cohort, an average of about 240,000 unique TCR beta nucleotide sequences per donor were sequenced, and approximately 17% of those sequences were non-productive. Summary of the overall study and its limitations: In this cohort, only TCR beta chains were sequenced, and detectable features were limited by the absence of alpha or paired-chain data. HLA typing was unavailable for some donors at each locus, so association tests used only the typed subset. A later analysis reported that several top co-occurrence clusters appeared linked to parvovirus B19, influenza, CMV and Epstein-Barr virus. A further reported finding was that TCR beta sequences accurately predicted the HLA-A and HLA-B alleles for most subjects in the first cohort. Linkage disequilibrium might explain the correlated functional status among segregating V segments, but an unknown experimental factor could not be excluded. Immune exposure information for the cohort was limited to CMV serostatus. According to a later analysis, TCR association rates differed among HLA loci, with DRB1 alleles showing the most associated TCRs and HLA-C alleles showing the fewest. Some IMGT-functional V segments, including TRBV6-2 and TRBV6-3, could not be distinguished by the 87-base-pair reads and were therefore excluded. Because counts were too low, more than 15 rarely observed V segments, including chromosome 9 orphons, were left out of the earlier analysis of some 600 of the donors. Specific HLA alleles were associated with more than 15,000 TCR beta sequences at a false discovery rate of 0.05 in a later analysis. While some public TCRs were present in many individuals, most TCR sequences turned up only very rarely across donors. Roughly uniform sequencing depth across donors was assumed in presence/absence analyses, although this assumption may not hold. Compared with the approximately 710-donor mean, donors in an Asian-associated ancestry cluster had fewer N-insertions in productive TCRs, according to a later genetic analysis. In a later analysis, HLA-associated TCR beta chains showed more clonal expansion and lower generation probabilities than non-associated chains that were equally common. According to a later analysis, most CMV-associated TCR beta chains appeared to be HLA-restricted, and the HLA associations seemed to be driven largely by CMV exposure. When HLA alleles, especially DR and DQ, strongly co-occurred, attributing TCR associations to individual alleles was difficult. V-gene and J-gene trimming of TCR beta chains was associated with a missense DCLRE1C variant in a later genetic analysis, and the association was replicated in an independent cohort. It was suggested by the authors that the approach could potentially be generalized to other disease states and immunological phenotypes. The sequencing pipeline was judged likely to have produced a cluster of highly shared sequence variants as a technical artifact. The classifier was reported to diagnose cytomegalovirus status with high specificity and sensitivity in both the original and validation cohorts. A total of about 180 TCR beta chains were listed by the study as associated with cytomegalovirus. Broadly in line with IMGT annotations, most TCR beta V segments showed up in productive rearrangements about 87% or about 30% of the time in an earlier analysis of some 590 of the donors. A few of the identified cytomegalovirus-associated TCR beta chains were confirmed in vitro to be specific for cytomegalovirus antigens.

The CDR3 has 12 amino acids, counting the end cysteine and phenylalanine. The CDR3 DNA has 36 bases and is translated from base 1. CDR1 and CDR2 were assigned from the germline V gene as KGHSH and LQKENI. V loses 0 bases of germline sequence and J loses 4 bases, and the interval between the two ends is 3 bases. As for this clone: Its recognized antigen is unknown. Qualities for individual bases were not recorded, and no much larger clone is one base off. The sample has other DNA sequences that encode this CDR3 too.

Library method: the immunoSEQ multiplex PCR assay. For the multiplex PCR, a mixture combining 60 forward primers for TCR Vbeta segments and 13 reverse primers for TCR Jbeta segments was used. The CDR3 region of rearranged TCR beta genes was amplified from genomic DNA by a multiplex PCR assay. The amplified TCR beta libraries were sequenced on the Illumina HiSeq System as 87-base-pair reads. As for the original processing: A later analysis tallied 75 million to 95 million unique TCR beta chains across the 666 repertoires, and about 12 million of those chains were shared by two or more donors. Raw reads were error-corrected and collapsed into unique sequences with a nearest-neighbor algorithm that merged closely related sequences to remove PCR and sequencing errors. To assign V, D and J gene segments, CDR3 sequences were aligned to IMGT reference sequences. For a sequence to be retained, a match of at least six nucleotides was required to both a V gene segment and a J gene segment. A rearrangement counted as productive if the CDR3 had no stop codons and remained in frame with V and J, and every other rearrangement counted as non-productive. Following IMGT convention, CDR3 was defined as the stretch from the second conserved V-encoded cysteine up to the conserved J-encoded phenylalanine. The earlier analysis of 500 to 750 of the donors excluded any sequence lacking an unambiguous match to a single V gene segment. In an earlier analysis of 587 of the donors, V segments were called functional above 56.7% productive rearrangements and were called segregating when the between-donor standard deviation exceeded 5%. A statistical classification framework was built for diagnosing cytomegalovirus status from the catalog of TCR beta chain sequences. In a later analysis, V and J genes were assigned by comparing TCR nucleotide sequences against IMGT/GENE-DB human TR gene sequences. Using the TCRdist pipeline, a later analysis assigned CDR3 sequences along with most-parsimonious VDJ recombination scenarios. In a later analysis, each TCR beta chain was defined by its CDR3 amino acid sequence together with its V-gene family, and reads lacking a unique V-gene family were excluded. A later analysis removed 500 to 600 highly shared, low-generation-probability nucleotide sequences to deal with suspected cross-contamination and a sequencing artifact. In a later analysis, a clonal expansion index was calculated for each public chain from normalized within-repertoire ranks of inferred template counts. A later analysis computed generation probabilities with a VDJ recombination model fitted to out-of-frame rearrangements, and checked the results against IGoR. In a later analysis, hypergeometric tests were used to score TCR-TCR, TCR-HLA and TCR-CMV co-occurrence, with a repertoire-size bias correction applied to TCR pairs. In a later analysis, false discovery rates were estimated by permuting HLA or CMV assignments 20 times. A later analysis grouped co-occurring TCRs with DBSCAN, adding TCRdist sequence similarity when clustering within HLA-allele-positive subsets. For co-occurrence clustering, repertoires with fewer than 30,000 or more than 120,000 public chains were excluded, along with a handful of repertoires with anomalous nucleotide sharing. TCRdb mirrors the immuneACCESS table, restricted to in-frame sequences. Some clones are absent from its copies; in checked studies, under half trace to an unresolved V gene, and the reason for the others is unknown. V, J and clone size are those of that table, while D and trimming were read from the DNA. The sample table contains under 200,000 clones; only one count was recorded for approximately 80% of them. The ten most abundant clones make up around 6.5% of the sample.

In total, approximately 610 healthy bone marrow donors made up the cohort. All cohort members were sampled while nominally healthy, although unrecorded immune exposures were likely present. The donor was CMV seropositive and was included in the group of 250 to 300 seropositive cohort members. A peripheral blood sample was provided by each donor, and peripheral blood mononuclear cells were used for TCR beta sequencing. Genomic DNA extraction from the blood cell samples was performed with the Qiagen DNeasy Blood Extraction Kit. The sequence was collected from a male donor in good health and CMV-seropositive. The chain uses TRBV18 and TRBJ2-5; no D segment can be confidently identified. Sequencing was performed on PBMCs. At the DNA level, the sequence is TGTGCCAGCTCACCACCCCTAGAGACCCAGTACTTC. Its coded protein is CASSPPLETQYF.